This T cell receptor beta chain came from a study of blood T cell repertoires in COVID-19. Study background: COVID-19 samples collected from the United States, Italy and Spain covered acute and convalescent phases. T cells, B-cell-depleted T cells, or PBMCs supplied cDNA or gDNA.

How the authors handled the data: Nucleated cell number was recorded as an estimate derived from reference gene primer amplification. Repertoires were generated with immunoSEQ multiplex PCR, while TCRdb's copy carries only in-frame clones and drops some. D and trimming were read from the DNA, whereas the V and J calls and clone size are those reported in that table. Of about 74,000 clones in the sample, more than 75% are singletons; the top ten hold approximately 1.5%. CDR3 length: 13 residues. Germline assignment: CDR1 SNHLY and CDR2 FYNNEI. The V end was cut by 2 bases, the J end by 2 bases, with 7 bases between. This clone was seen a single time.

The rearrangement joins TRBV2 to TRBJ2-7; D gene uncertain. Sample: peripheral blood. The clonotype was recovered from a man aged 50-59 years with acute or convalescent COVID-19. CDR3 coding DNA: TGTGCCAGCAGTGAACTGGCGGCCTACGAGCAGTACTTC. Its translation is CASSELAAYEQYF.